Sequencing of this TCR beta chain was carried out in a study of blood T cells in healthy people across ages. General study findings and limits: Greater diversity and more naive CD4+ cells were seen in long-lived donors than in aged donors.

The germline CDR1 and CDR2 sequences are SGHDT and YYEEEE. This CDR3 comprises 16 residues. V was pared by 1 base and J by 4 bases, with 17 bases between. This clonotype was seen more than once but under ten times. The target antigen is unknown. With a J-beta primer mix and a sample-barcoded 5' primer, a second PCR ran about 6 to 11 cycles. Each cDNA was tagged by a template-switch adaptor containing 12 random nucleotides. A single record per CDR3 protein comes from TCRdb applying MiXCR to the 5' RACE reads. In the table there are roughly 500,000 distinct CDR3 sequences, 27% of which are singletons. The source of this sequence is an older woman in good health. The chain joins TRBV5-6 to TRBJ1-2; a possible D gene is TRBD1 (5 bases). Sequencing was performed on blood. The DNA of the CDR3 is TGTGCCAGCAGCTTGAGGGCAGGACAAGCGCTCTATGGCTACACCTTC. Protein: CASSLRAGQALYGYTF.